This T cell receptor (beta chain) was identified in a study of response to subunit inactivated influenza vaccine. TCRdb processed the RT-PCR reads anew with MiXCR; each CDR3 protein has one entry. The sample lists about 310,000 distinct CDR3 sequences; about 20% were seen once. This CDR3 region has 14 residues. V gave up 5 bases and J gave up 5 bases, with 15 bases separating them. The germline gives CDR1 SNHLY, CDR2 FYNNEI. This clonotype has a handful of counts. The antigen is undetermined. Findings of the study overall: Authors proposed each seasonal influenza vaccination draws in few new T cells.

This TCR came from a man aged 45-69 years who received an inactivated influenza vaccine. Sequencing was performed on PBMCs from blood, taken less than 22 months after vaccination. The chain has TRBV2 and TRBJ2-5; TRBD2 is a possible D gene (6 bases). CDR3 coding DNA: TGTGCCAGCAGTTGGAGCTTTCGGGGGGAGACCCAGTACTTC. Its protein product is CASSWSFRGETQYF.